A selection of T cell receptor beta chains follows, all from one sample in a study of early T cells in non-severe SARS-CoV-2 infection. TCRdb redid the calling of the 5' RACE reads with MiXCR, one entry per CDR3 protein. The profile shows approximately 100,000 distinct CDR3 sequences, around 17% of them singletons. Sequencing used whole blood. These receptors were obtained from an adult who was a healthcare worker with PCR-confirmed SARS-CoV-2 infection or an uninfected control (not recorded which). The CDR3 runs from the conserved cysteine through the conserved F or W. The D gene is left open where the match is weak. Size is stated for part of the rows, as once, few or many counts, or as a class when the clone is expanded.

CASSGGDLYNEQFF TGTGCCAGCAGCGGGGGGGACCTATACAATGAGCAGTTCTTC TRBV12-3/TRBV12-4 many TRBD2 TRBJ2-1
CASSQEIPSSYNEQFF TGCGCCAGCAGCCAAGAGATACCGAGCTCCTACAATGAGCAGTTCTTC TRBV4-3 . . TRBJ2-1
CASSLGSGNTIYF TGTGCCAGCAGCTTGGGTTCTGGAAACACCATATATTTT TRBV5-6 . . TRBJ1-3
CASSYSDTGFSGANVLTF TGTGCCAGCAGTTACTCAGACACAGGGTTCTCTGGGGCCAACGTCCTGACTTTC TRBV6-2/TRBV6-3 few . TRBJ2-6
CASSSDRGDEQFF TGTGCTAGCAGTTCGGACAGGGGCGATGAGCAGTTCTTC TRBV7-7 . TRBD1 TRBJ2-1
CASSMRQPDQPQHF TGTGCCAGTAGTATGAGGCAGCCAGATCAGCCCCAGCATTTT TRBV19 many . TRBJ1-5
CVSSQDRTYPYEQYF TGCGTCAGCAGCCAAGATAGAACGTACCCCTACGAGCAGTACTTC TRBV4-3 . . TRBJ2-7
CASSLTDSSYNSPLHF TGTGCCAGCAGTTTGACAGACAGCTCCTATAATTCACCCCTCCACTTT TRBV27 few . TRBJ1-6
CASNHGAEQETQYF TGTGCCAGCAACCACGGGGCGGAACAAGAGACCCAGTACTTC TRBV6-2/TRBV6-3 . . TRBJ2-5
CASSLGQETQYF TGTGCCAGCAGCTTAGGCCAAGAGACCCAGTACTTC TRBV7-9 . . TRBJ2-5
CASSLYYGTGEKLFF TGTGCCAGCAGCTTATACTACGGGACGGGGGAAAAACTGTTTTTT TRBV16 few . TRBJ1-4
CAISGGTSGTEAFF TGTGCCATCAGTGGCGGGACATCTGGGACTGAAGCTTTCTTT TRBV10-3 . . TRBJ1-1
CSGVTGNTIYF TGCAGTGGCGTTACTGGAAACACCATATATTTT TRBV20-1 few . TRBJ1-3
CASGNTDTQYF TGTGCCAGCGGAAACACAGATACGCAGTATTTT TRBV28 many . TRBJ2-3
CASSGSSGDQETQYF TGTGCCAGCAGTGGGAGTAGCGGGGACCAAGAGACCCAGTACTTC TRBV28 . TRBD2 TRBJ2-5
CASSSGAAGITDTQYF TGTGCCAGCAGTTCGGGGGCAGCGGGAATCACAGATACGCAGTATTTT TRBV12-3/TRBV12-4 . . TRBJ2-3
CASSERGANEQFF TGCGCCAGCAGTGAACGGGGGGCCAATGAGCAGTTCTTC TRBV10-2 . . TRBJ2-1
CASSASLGSGANVLTF TGTGCCAGCAGTGCCTCCCTGGGCTCTGGGGCCAACGTCCTGACTTTC TRBV6-4 many . TRBJ2-6
CASSDRSLGNQPQHF TGTGCCAGCAGTGATAGGTCTCTGGGGAATCAGCCCCAGCATTTT TRBV6-1 few . TRBJ1-5
CASSPGTWGEQYF TGTGCCAGCAGCCCAGGGACCTGGGGCGAGCAGTACTTC TRBV7-6 . . TRBJ2-7
CAWSGVHTEAFF TGTGCCTGGAGCGGCGTTCACACTGAAGCTTTCTTT TRBV30 many . TRBJ1-1
CASMTQGDIEQYF TGTGCCAGCATGACCCAGGGGGACATCGAGCAGTACTTC TRBV5-4 . TRBD1 TRBJ2-7
CASSLFRSTDTQYF TGCGCCAGCAGCTTGTTCCGAAGCACAGATACGCAGTATTTT TRBV5-1 many . TRBJ2-3
CAISDLATGGIETQYF TGTGCCATCAGTGATTTGGCGACCGGTGGTATAGAGACCCAGTACTTC TRBV10-3 . . TRBJ2-5
CSARVPRGDEQFF TGCAGTGCTAGAGTGCCACGGGGCGATGAGCAGTTCTTC TRBV20-1 few . TRBJ2-1
CSAFFSGRARLKETQYF TGCAGTGCTTTTTTTAGCGGGAGGGCCAGGTTGAAGGAGACCCAGTACTTC TRBV20-1 few TRBD2 TRBJ2-5
CASSLGLAGGGEQFF TGTGCCAGCAGCTTAGGACTAGCGGGAGGGGGTGAGCAGTTCTTC TRBV13 few TRBD2 TRBJ2-1
CASSYTTSGQETQYF TGTGCCAGCAGTTACACCACTAGCGGCCAAGAGACCCAGTACTTC TRBV6-2/TRBV6-3 many TRBD2 TRBJ2-5
CASSPTGMGNQPQHF TGTGCCAGCTCACCTACAGGGATGGGAAATCAGCCCCAGCATTTT TRBV18 . . TRBJ1-5
CASSIGQGGFPEAFF TGTGCCAGCAGCATCGGACAGGGTGGTTTTCCTGAAGCTTTCTTT TRBV7-2 few TRBD1 TRBJ1-1
CASSSGRAIGELFF TGCGCCAGCAGTTCAGGGAGGGCGATCGGGGAGCTGTTTTTT TRBV10-2 . TRBD2 TRBJ2-2
CASSYGTLSYEQYF TGTGCCAGCAGCTACGGGACATTATCCTACGAGCAGTACTTC TRBV11-2 few . TRBJ2-7
CAISEVGQGGYTF TGTGCCATCAGTGAGGTGGGGCAAGGTGGCTACACCTTC TRBV10-3 . . TRBJ1-2
CASSYPGRGGEQYF TGTGCCAGCAGTTACCCCGGGAGGGGCGGCGAGCAGTACTTC TRBV6-2/TRBV6-3 . TRBD2 TRBJ2-7
CASSLAGQLAEAFF TGTGCCAGCAGCTTAGCGGGGCAACTCGCTGAAGCTTTCTTT TRBV7-2 . . TRBJ1-1
CASGFDTYNSPLHF TGTGCTAGTGGTTTTGACACGTATAATTCACCCCTCCACTTT TRBV12-5 many . TRBJ1-6